This TCR beta chain was captured by sequencing in a study of blood T cell repertoires in COVID-19. About the study: The United States, Italy and Spain were the sources of the acute and convalescent COVID-19 samples. From T cells, B-cell-depleted T cells, or PBMCs came the material, which was cDNA or gDNA.

Original processing methods: It was from reference gene primer amplification that nucleated cell counts were estimated. Sequencing used immunoSEQ multiplex PCR; TCRdb keeps in-frame clones, though not all of them. The V and J calls and clone size are taken from that table; D and trimming were inferred from the DNA. Of some 71,000 clones listed, about 79% are singletons. The CDR3 is 15 residues long. Trimming took off 3 bases at V and 4 bases at J, with 15 bases between the two ends. Germline CDR1 and CDR2: LGHNA and YNFKEQ. J is TRBJ1-2 and V is TRBV4-2, with D possibly matching TRBD1 (6 bases). This TCR derives from a woman between 50 and 59 years old with acute or convalescent COVID-19. Sequenced sample: peripheral blood. CDR3 DNA: TGTGCCAGCAGCCATCGCCGGGGGGCGGGCTATGGCTACACCTTC. This sequence encodes CASSHRRGAGYGYTF.